This T cell receptor (beta chain) was obtained from a study of blood T cells in healthy people across ages. Regarding the study as a whole: Older individuals had lower TCR beta diversity per million T cells (the decline was roughly linear). Versus aged donors, long-lived donors had higher diversity and more naive CD4+ cells.

This clonotype was detected many times. The antigen is not known. With 4 bases removed from V and 0 bases from J, the gap between germline ends came to 16 bases. This CDR3 has 17 residues. Germline CDR1 and CDR2: KGHSH and LQKENI. With a J-beta primer mix and a sample-barcoded 5' primer, a second PCR ran about 7 to 12 cycles. TCRdb used MiXCR to reprocess the 5' RACE reads, holding one entry per CDR3 protein. Of under 800,000 distinct CDR3 sequences in the sample, 20% to 25% are singletons; the top ten hold roughly 3.7%. This chain connects TRBV18 to TRBJ2-4, with D maybe TRBD2 (6 bases). This sequence originates from a man aged 70 or older in good health. Sequencing was carried out using blood. CDR3 in amino acids: CASSQIPGAQAKNIQYF. CDR3 nucleotide sequence: TGTGCCAGCTCACAGATTCCGGGAGCCCAAGCCAAAAACATTCAGTACTTC.